Listed below are T cell receptor beta chains from one sample, sequenced in a study of Graves' ophthalmopathy and Graves' hyperthyroidism. TCRdb re-called the multiplex PCR reads with MiXCR, one entry per CDR3 protein. The profile shows about 400,000 distinct CDR3 sequences, around 17% of them singletons. The sequencing sample was made of peripheral blood. The receptors were sampled from a woman aged 18-29 years with Graves' ophthalmopathy. Each CDR3 is given with its conserved first and last residue.

length	V	J	CDR3
15	TRBV28	TRBJ2-7	CASSPGGLGVVLQYF
13	TRBV27	TRBJ2-7	CASQIQGAYEQYF
16	TRBV6-5	TRBJ2-7	CASSYSAMGSSYEQYF
13	TRBV5-1	TRBJ1-2	CASSLVDSYGYTF
15	TRBV18	TRBJ2-7	CASSPVGFGAYEQYF
15	TRBV19	TRBJ1-1	CASSSRAWEGTEAFF
12	TRBV7-9	TRBJ2-5	CASSPGLATQYF
12	TRBV2	TRBJ1-1	CASSARAQEAFF
16	TRBV12-3/TRBV12-4	TRBJ1-2	CASSFETNPERYGYTF
14	TRBV6-1	TRBJ2-5	CASSEGPPRETQYF
15	TRBV5-8	TRBJ2-7	CASNTNPGSPYEQYF
15	TRBV4-3	TRBJ1-5	CASSQVQGAGQPQHF
16	TRBV6-5	TRBJ2-7	CASSYSKGGRAYEQYF
15	TRBV19	TRBJ2-7	CASSLKAGTGFEQYF
14	TRBV29-1	TRBJ1-1	CSVVDRGANTEAFF
14	TRBV4-1	TRBJ2-7	CASSQVTETYEQYF
13	TRBV6-2/TRBV6-3	TRBJ2-7	CASRPSRVDEQYF
14	TRBV12-3/TRBV12-4	TRBJ1-1	CASGVGQGTSEAFF
14	TRBV6-1	TRBJ2-7	CATLLGLSNYEQYF
15	TRBV18	TRBJ1-1	CASSEVGVKNTEAFF
11	TRBV6-5	TRBJ2-2	CASLETGELFF
13	TRBV24-1	TRBJ2-2	CATSDFPTGELFF
14	TRBV6-1	TRBJ1-2	CASSEARARGGYTF
16	TRBV5-1	TRBJ2-7	CASSLAQGLSSYEQYF
13	TRBV14	TRBJ2-7	CASSQEKFYEQYF
16	TRBV6-5	TRBJ2-2	CASSTTSGSNTGELFF
16	TRBV18	TRBJ2-2	CASSPPQGGYTGELFF
15	TRBV2	TRBJ1-1	CASGEDRAEFTEAFF
16	TRBV6-5	TRBJ1-2	CASSYSPGTGFDGYTF
16	TRBV12-3/TRBV12-4	TRBJ1-2	CASNPQSGTGNYGYTF
15	TRBV12-3/TRBV12-4	TRBJ2-7	CASSSGLRGGYEQYF
15	TRBV6-2/TRBV6-3	TRBJ1-2	CASSFNSRSGYGYTF
18	TRBV5-1	TRBJ2-7	CASSSDDREGRGLYEQYF
13	TRBV20-1	TRBJ2-7	CSAILTSPGEQYF
17	TRBV7-3	TRBJ1-1	CASSLTGSWTGTTEAFF
13	TRBV20-1	TRBJ1-5	CSATTGINQPQHF
15	TRBV7-2	TRBJ2-5	CASSWTGGQWETQYF
15	TRBV30	TRBJ1-3	CAWSETRSFGNTIYF
14	TRBV7-9	TRBJ1-1	CASSRAPVNTEAFF
15	TRBV5-1	TRBJ2-7	CASARDRGLTYEQYF
13	TRBV6-1	TRBJ2-5	CASLGGAGKTQYF
16	TRBV30	TRBJ2-4	CAWSPSQGPIGNIQYF
17	TRBV9	TRBJ2-5	CASSVGSWAGGRETQYF
13	TRBV20-1	TRBJ1-3	CSAIQGLGNTIYF
18	TRBV12-3/TRBV12-4	TRBJ2-6	CASRSGTSFSSGANVLTF
15	TRBV6-5	TRBJ2-7	CASSYLTSGSYEQYF
14	TRBV11-2	TRBJ2-7	CASSYGRAPEEQYF
16	TRBV6-5	TRBJ2-2	CASSSPGPANTGELFF
15	TRBV6-1	TRBJ1-1	CASRAHQAVNTEAFF